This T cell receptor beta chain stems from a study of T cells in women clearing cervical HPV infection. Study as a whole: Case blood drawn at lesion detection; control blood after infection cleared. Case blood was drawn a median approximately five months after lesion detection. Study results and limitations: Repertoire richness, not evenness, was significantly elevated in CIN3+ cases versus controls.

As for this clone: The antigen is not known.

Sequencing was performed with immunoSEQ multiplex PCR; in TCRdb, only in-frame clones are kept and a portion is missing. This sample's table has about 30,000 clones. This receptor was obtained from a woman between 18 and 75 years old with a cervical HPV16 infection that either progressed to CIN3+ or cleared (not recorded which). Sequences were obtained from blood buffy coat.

The sequenced CDR3 bases are TGTGCCAGCAGCTTAAGCGGTACCGATGAG. Its translation: CASSLSGTDE. The full CDR3 protein is CASSLSGTDEQFF. The gene calls are TRBV7-2 and TRBJ2-1, with D possibly being TRBD2 (5 bases). Sequencing ends 3 residues short of the CDR3 end; the germline J gene provides the rest. CDR3 length equals 13 residues. The V end was cut by 2 bases, the J end by 8 bases, with 10 bases between. Germline V CDR1 and CDR2: SGHTA, FQGNSA.